One TCR beta chain is described in this entry. The antigen is not known. The data are from a study of T cell responses to AZD1222 COVID-19 vaccine. The CDR3 contains 16 residues. The trim removed 5 bases at V and 3 bases at J, leaving 8 bases unmatched. CDR1 and CDR2 from the germline V gene are SGHKS and YYEKEE (reference sequence). The method was immunoSEQ multiplex PCR; TCRdb's version includes in-frame clones alone and lacks a portion of them. The data hold about 120,000 clones, with roughly 88% observed a single time. General study results and limits: The donors showed a predominance of white British ancestry and of females, with possible underestimation of clonal diversity.

The genes are TRBV5-5 and TRBJ2-1, with 10 bases that match TRBD2. This receptor was identified in an adult in good health. The sequenced sample was peripheral blood, obtained on day 0 of AZD1222 vaccination. The CDR3 sequence: CASRDPGTSVYNEQFF. The CDR3, as DNA: TGTGCCAGCAGAGACCCCGGGACTAGCGTCTACAATGAGCAGTTCTTC.